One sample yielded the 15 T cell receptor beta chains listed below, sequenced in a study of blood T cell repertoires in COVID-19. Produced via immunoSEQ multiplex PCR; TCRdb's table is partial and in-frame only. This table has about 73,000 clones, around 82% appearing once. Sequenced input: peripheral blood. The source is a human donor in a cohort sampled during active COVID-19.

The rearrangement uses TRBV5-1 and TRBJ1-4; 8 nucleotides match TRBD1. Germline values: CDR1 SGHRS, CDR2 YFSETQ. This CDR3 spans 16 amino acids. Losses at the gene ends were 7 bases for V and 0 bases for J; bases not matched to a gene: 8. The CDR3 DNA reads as TGCGCCAGCGGACAGGGCAACAAGGCAACTAATGAAAAACTGTTTTTT. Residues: CASGQGNKATNEKLFF.

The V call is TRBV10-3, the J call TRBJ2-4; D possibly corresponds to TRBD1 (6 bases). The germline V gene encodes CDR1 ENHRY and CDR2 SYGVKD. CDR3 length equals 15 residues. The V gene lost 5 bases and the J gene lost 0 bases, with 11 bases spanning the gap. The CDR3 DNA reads TGTGCCATCAGTAAGGAAGGGGGAGCCAAAAACATTCAGTACTTC. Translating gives CAISKEGGAKNIQYF.

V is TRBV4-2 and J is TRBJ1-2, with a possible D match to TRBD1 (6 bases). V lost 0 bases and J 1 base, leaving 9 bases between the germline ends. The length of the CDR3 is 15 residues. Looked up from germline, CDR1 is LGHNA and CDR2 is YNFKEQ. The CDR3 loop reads CASSQDLQGNYGYTF. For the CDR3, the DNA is TGTGCCAGCAGCCAAGATTTACAGGGTAACTATGGCTACACCTTC.

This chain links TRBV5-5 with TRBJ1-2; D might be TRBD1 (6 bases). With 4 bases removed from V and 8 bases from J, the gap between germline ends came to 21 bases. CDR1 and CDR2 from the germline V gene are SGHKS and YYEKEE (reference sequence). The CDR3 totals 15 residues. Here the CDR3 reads CASSGFGGQGEGYTF. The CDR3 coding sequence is TGTGCCAGCAGCGGGTTCGGGGGGCAGGGCGAAGGCTACACCTTC.

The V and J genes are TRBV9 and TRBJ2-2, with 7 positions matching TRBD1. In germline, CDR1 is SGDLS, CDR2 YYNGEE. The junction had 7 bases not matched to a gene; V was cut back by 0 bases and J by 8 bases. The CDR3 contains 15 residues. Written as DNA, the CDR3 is TGTGCCAGCAGCGTAGCTCACAGGGGATGGGGGGAGCTGTTTTTT. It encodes CASSVAHRGWGELFF.

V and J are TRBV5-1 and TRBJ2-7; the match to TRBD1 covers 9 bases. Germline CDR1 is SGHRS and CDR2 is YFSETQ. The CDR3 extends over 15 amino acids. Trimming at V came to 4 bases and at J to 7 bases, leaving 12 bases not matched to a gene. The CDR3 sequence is CASSLVGTGTIEQYF. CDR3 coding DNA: TGCGCCAGCAGCCTGGTCGGGACAGGGACGATAGAGCAGTACTTC.

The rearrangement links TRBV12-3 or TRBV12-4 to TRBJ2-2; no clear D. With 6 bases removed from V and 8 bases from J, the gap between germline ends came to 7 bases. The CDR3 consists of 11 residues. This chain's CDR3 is CASSSRGELFF. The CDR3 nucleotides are TGTGCCAGCAGCAGTCGAGGGGAGCTGTTTTTT.

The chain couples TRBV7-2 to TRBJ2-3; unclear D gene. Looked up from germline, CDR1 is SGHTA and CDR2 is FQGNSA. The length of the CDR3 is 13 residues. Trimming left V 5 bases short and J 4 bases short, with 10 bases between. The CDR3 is CASSPVWPDTQYF. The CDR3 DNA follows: TGTGCCAGCAGCCCCGTGTGGCCAGATACGCAGTATTTT.

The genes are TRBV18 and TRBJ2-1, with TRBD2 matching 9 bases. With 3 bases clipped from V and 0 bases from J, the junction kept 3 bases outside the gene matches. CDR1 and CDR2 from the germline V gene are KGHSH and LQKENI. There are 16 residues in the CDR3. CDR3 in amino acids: CASSPGLAISYNEQFF. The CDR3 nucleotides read TGTGCCAGCTCACCTGGACTAGCGATCTCCTACAATGAGCAGTTCTTC.

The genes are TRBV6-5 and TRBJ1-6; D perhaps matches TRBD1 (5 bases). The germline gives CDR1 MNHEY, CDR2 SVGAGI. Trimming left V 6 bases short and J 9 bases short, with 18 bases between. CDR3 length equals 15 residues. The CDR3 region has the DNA TGTGCCAGCAGCCCGTGGACCCAGGGCCGTTCACCCCTCCACTTT. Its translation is CASSPWTQGRSPLHF.

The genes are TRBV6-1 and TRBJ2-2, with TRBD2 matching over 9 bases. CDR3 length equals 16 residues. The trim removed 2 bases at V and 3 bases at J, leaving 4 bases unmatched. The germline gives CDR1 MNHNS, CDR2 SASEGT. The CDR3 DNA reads TGTGCCAGCAGTGAAAGTCTAGCGGGGTACACCGGGGAGCTGTTTTTT. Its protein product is CASSESLAGYTGELFF.

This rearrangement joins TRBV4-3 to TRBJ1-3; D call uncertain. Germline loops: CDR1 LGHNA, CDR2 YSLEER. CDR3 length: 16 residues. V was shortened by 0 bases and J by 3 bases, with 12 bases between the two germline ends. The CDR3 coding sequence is TGCGCCAGCAGCCAAGATTGGTCAGGTAGTGGAAACACCATATATTTT. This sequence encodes CASSQDWSGSGNTIYF.

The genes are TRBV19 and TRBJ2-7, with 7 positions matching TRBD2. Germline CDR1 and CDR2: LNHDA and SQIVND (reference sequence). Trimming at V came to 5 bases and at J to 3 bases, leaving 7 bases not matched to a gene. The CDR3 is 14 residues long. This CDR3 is CASSPGGGIYEQYF. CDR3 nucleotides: TGTGCCAGTAGTCCTGGCGGGGGAATCTACGAGCAGTACTTC.

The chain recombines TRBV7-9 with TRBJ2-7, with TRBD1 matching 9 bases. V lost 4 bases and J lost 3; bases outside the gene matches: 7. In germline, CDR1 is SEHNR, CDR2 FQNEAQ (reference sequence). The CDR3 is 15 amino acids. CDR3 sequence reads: CASSYPGQGFYEQYF. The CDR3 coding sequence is TGTGCCAGCAGCTATCCGGGACAGGGATTCTACGAGCAGTACTTC.

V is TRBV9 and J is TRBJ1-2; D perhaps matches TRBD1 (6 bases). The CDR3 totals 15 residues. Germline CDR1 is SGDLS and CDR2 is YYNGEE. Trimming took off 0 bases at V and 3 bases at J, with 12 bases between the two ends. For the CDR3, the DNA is TGTGCCAGCAGCGTAGGCGGGGGCCGGCACTATGGCTACACCTTC. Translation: CASSVGGGRHYGYTF.